This is a list of T cell receptor beta chains from one sample in a study of T cells after yellow fever vaccination. TCRdb independently ran MiXCR on the 5' RACE reads; one entry per CDR3 protein. The data contain roughly 120,000 distinct CDR3 sequences, 7.4% of them seen just once; the ten biggest clones take up around 2.3%. The sequenced sample was CD4+ T cells sorted from PBMCs, obtained about 10 days after the first yellow fever vaccination. Source of these receptors: a man aged 18 to 29 who received the YFV17D yellow fever vaccine. CDR3s include the opening cysteine and the closing phenylalanine or tryptophan. D genes are given only for firm matches. A clone size is listed for some rows: how often the clone was seen (once, few, many), or a class if it is expanded.

- TRBJ2-6 many TRBV7-3 TGTGCCAGCAGCTTATGGGCCAAATCTGGGGCCAACGTCCTGACTTTC CASSLWAKSGANVLTF
TRBD2 TRBJ2-6 few TRBV5-1 TGCGCCAGCAGCGTCGGGGGGGTAAACGTCCTGACTTTC CASSVGGVNVLTF
- TRBJ1-4 many TRBV4-2 TGTGCCAGCAGCCAACAGACTACTAATGAAAAACTGTTTTTT CASSQQTTNEKLFF
- TRBJ2-1 many TRBV24-1 TGTGCCACCAGTGATCGCCGGGACCACCAAGGGAGGGAGCAGTTCTTC CATSDRRDHQGREQFF
- TRBJ2-3 many TRBV7-8 TGTGCCAGCAGCTTAGGGGCAGGGCGAAAGCCTAGCACAGATACGCAGTATTTT CASSLGAGRKPSTDTQYF
TRBD1 TRBJ1-1 many TRBV20-1 TGCAGTGCTAGCCAGGGACAGCCGACTGAAGCTTTCTTT CSASQGQPTEAFF
- TRBJ2-7 many TRBV29-1 TGCAGCGTCCCCAAGGTTCGGAGCTCCTACGAGCAGTACTTC CSVPKVRSSYEQYF
- TRBJ1-4 many TRBV29-1 TGCAGCGTTTTAAGTGAGGAAAAACTGTTTTTT CSVLSEEKLFF
- TRBJ2-2 many TRBV5-1 TGCGCCAGCAGCTTGTCCGCAGCCTACGGGGAGCTGTTTTTT CASSLSAAYGELFF
- TRBJ2-2 many TRBV19 TGTGCCAGTAGTCTCGGTTGGACCGGGGAGCTGTTTTTT CASSLGWTGELFF
- TRBJ2-3 many TRBV6-5 TGTGCCAGCAGTTACTCCTGGAGGGACAGTGATACGCAGTATTTT CASSYSWRDSDTQYF
TRBD1 TRBJ2-1 many TRBV7-2 TGTGCCAGCAGCCGAGGACAGGTTGGTGAGCAGTTCTTC CASSRGQVGEQFF
- TRBJ1-3 - TRBV20-1 TGCAGTGCTAGTGGTCGCTCCTCTGGAAACACCATATATTTT CSASGRSSGNTIYF
- TRBJ2-3 many TRBV12-3/TRBV12-4 TGTGCCAGCAGTTTATTACTAGCTGGAGATACGCAGTATTTT CASSLLLAGDTQYF
- TRBJ1-5 many TRBV10-3 TGTGCCAGCGGACCGATCGCGACCAATCAGCCCCAGCATTTT CASGPIATNQPQHF
TRBD2 TRBJ2-5 many TRBV20-1 TGCAGTGCTAGAAGGGATCGGACTAGCGCCGGTAACGGGACCCAGTACTTC CSARRDRTSAGNGTQYF
- TRBJ2-1 many TRBV20-1 TGCAGTGCTGGCGCTAGTCTCAATGAGCAGTTCTTC CSAGASLNEQFF
- TRBJ1-5 few TRBV27 TGTGCCAGATTCTACATTGGGACGGGCAATCAGCCCCAGCATTTT CARFYIGTGNQPQHF
- TRBJ1-2 many TRBV4-1 TGCGCCAGCAGCCACCCCGGGCGGCCGGGACTGAGATCTGGCTACACCTTC CASSHPGRPGLRSGYTF
- TRBJ1-1 many TRBV20-1 TGCAGTGCTAGACCCGACAGGTACACTGAAGCTTTCTTT CSARPDRYTEAFF
TRBD1 TRBJ1-2 many TRBV12-3/TRBV12-4 TGTGCCAGCAGTTTAGTTGACAGGGGACACTATGGCTACACCTTC CASSLVDRGHYGYTF
TRBD2 TRBJ2-3 many TRBV4-2 TGTGCCAGCAGCCAAGGGGGGGGGGACACAGATACGCAGTATTTT CASSQGGGDTDTQYF
TRBD2 TRBJ2-1 few TRBV5-4 TGTGCCAGCAGCCAACAGGGGCGGGGGGGAGACAATGAGCAGTTCTTC CASSQQGRGGDNEQFF
- TRBJ1-5 - TRBV7-2 TGTGCCAGCAGCTTAGAATTTGGCCAGCCCCAGCATTTT CASSLEFGQPQHF
- TRBJ2-7 - TRBV4-2 TGTGCCAGCAGCCAAGGAGCTGACAGACCTTTGAGCTACGAGCAGTACTTC CASSQGADRPLSYEQYF
- TRBJ2-5 many TRBV10-3 TGTGCCATCAGTAGAGGAGAGACCCAGTACTTC CAISRGETQYF
TRBD2 TRBJ2-5 many TRBV5-1 TGCGCCAGCAGCTTAAGACTAGCTGGTGAGACCCAGTACTTC CASSLRLAGETQYF
- TRBJ2-3 many TRBV7-2 TGTGCCAGCAGCCGCTTCGGTGGGCGGCCACCCACAGATACGCAGTATTTT CASSRFGGRPPTDTQYF
TRBD1 TRBJ1-2 few TRBV5-1 TGCGCCAGCAGAGCACCGGGACAGGTTGTTGGCTACACCTTC CASRAPGQVVGYTF
- TRBJ2-1 many TRBV4-1 TGCGCCAGCAGCCAAGATAGGGGGACTCCCCAGTTCTTC CASSQDRGTPQFF
- TRBJ2-4 many TRBV5-1 TGCGCCAGCAGCTTGGGAGTACGTAACATTCAGTACTTC CASSLGVRNIQYF
TRBD1 TRBJ2-5 - TRBV29-1 TGCAGCGTTAGGGGGCCTCAAGAGACCCAGTACTTC CSVRGPQETQYF
- TRBJ1-6 many TRBV6-5 TGTGCCAGCAGTACCGATCGACAGGCTACTTTTAATTCACCCCTCCACTTT CASSTDRQATFNSPLHF
- TRBJ2-3 many TRBV4-3 TGCGCCAGCAGCCAAGATCCCGGTAGGGCAACAGATACGCAGTATTTT CASSQDPGRATDTQYF
- TRBJ1-1 many TRBV5-1 TGCGCCAGCAGCTTGGGGACACTGAACACTGAAGCTTTCTTT CASSLGTLNTEAFF
- TRBJ2-1 many TRBV12-5 TGTGCTAGTGGTTTCAATTCGGATGAGCAGTTCTTC CASGFNSDEQFF
- TRBJ2-2 many TRBV7-3 TGTGCCAGCAGCTTGGAAGTCGGGGAGCTGTTTTTT CASSLEVGELFF
- TRBJ2-2 many TRBV6-2/TRBV6-3 TGTGCCAGCAGTTACTCGAGAATACAGGCCCTGGTTATGGGCACCGGGGAGCTGTTTTTT CASSYSRIQALVMGTGELFF
- TRBJ1-2 many TRBV7-2 TGTGCCAGCAGCCGCCTGGCGGGGGGCTACACCTTC CASSRLAGGYTF
TRBD1 TRBJ2-3 many TRBV7-2 TGTGCCAGCAGCTTAGAGGGGGCAGCGGATACGCAGTATTTT CASSLEGAADTQYF